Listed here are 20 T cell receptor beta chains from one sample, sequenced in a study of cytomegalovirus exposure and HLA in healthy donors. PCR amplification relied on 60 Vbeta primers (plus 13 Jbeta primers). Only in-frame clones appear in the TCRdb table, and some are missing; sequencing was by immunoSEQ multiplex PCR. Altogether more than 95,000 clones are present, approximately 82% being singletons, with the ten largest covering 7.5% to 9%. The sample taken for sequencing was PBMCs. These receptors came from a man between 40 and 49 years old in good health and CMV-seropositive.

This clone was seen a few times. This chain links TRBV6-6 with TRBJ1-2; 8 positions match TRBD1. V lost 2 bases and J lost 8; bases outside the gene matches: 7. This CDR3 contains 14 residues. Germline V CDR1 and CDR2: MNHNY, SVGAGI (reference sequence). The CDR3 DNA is TGTGCCAGCAGTTACGGGACAGGCCTCGGGGGCTACACCTTC. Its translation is CASSYGTGLGGYTF.

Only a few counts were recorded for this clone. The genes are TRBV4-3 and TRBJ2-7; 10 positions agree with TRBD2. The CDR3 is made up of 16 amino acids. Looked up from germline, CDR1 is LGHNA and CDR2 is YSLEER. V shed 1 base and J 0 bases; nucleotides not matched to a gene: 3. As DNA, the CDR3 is TGCGCCAGCAGCCAAGGGGCTAGCGGGAGCTCCTACGAGCAGTACTTC. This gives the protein CASSQGASGSSYEQYF.

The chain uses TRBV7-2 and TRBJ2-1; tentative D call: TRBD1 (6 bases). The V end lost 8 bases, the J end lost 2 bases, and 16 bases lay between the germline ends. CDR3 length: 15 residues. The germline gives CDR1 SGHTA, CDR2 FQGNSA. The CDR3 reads CASGKGDGTYNEQFF. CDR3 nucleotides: TGTGCCAGCGGGAAGGGGGACGGGACCTACAATGAGCAGTTCTTC. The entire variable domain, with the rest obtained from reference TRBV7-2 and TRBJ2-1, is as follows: GAGVSQSPSNKVTEKGKDVELRCDPISGHTALYWYRQSLGQGLEFLIYFQGNSAPDKSGLPSDRFSAERTGGSVSTLTIQRTQQEDSAVYLCASGKGDGTYNEQFFGPGTRLTVL.

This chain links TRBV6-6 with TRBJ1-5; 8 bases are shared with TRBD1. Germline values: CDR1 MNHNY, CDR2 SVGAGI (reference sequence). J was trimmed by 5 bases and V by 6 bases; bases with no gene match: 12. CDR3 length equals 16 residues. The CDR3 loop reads CASSHPYTGGDQPQHF. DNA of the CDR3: TGTGCCAGCAGCCACCCATACACAGGGGGGGATCAGCCCCAGCATTTT.

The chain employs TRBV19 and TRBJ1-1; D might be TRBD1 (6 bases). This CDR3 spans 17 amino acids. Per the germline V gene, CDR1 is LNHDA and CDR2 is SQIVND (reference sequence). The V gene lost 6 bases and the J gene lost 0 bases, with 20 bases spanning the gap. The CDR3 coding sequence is TGTGCCAGTAGCCGTACGGACAGAACAAAATTGAACACTGAAGCTTTCTTT. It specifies CASSRTDRTKLNTEAFF.

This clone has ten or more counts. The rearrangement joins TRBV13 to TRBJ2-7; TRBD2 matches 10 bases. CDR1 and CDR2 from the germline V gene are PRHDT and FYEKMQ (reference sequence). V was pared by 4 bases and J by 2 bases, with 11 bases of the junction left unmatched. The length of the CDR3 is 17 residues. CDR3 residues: CASSSALGLALTYEQYF. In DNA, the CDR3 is TGTGCCAGCAGCTCCGCCCTGGGACTAGCGCTAACCTACGAGCAGTACTTC.

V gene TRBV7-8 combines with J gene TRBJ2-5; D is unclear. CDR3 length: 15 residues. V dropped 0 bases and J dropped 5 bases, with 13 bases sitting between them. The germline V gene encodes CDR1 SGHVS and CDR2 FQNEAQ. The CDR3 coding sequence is TGTGCCAGCAGCTTAGCGCTAATAATGATGGAGACCCAGTACTTC. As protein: CASSLALIMMETQYF.

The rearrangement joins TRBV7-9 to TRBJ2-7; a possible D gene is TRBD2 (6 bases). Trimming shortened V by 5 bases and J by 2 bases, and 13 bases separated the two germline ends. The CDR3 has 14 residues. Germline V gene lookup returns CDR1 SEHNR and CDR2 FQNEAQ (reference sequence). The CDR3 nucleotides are TGTGCCAGCAGCCGTAGCGGACAACCCTACGAGCAGTACTTC. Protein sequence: CASSRSGQPYEQYF.

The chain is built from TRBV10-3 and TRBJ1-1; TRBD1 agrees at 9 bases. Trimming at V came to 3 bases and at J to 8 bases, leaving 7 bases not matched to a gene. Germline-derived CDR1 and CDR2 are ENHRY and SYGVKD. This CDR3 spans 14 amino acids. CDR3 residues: CAISDFNRGREAFF. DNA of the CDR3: TGTGCCATCAGTGATTTTAACAGGGGGCGAGAAGCTTTCTTT.

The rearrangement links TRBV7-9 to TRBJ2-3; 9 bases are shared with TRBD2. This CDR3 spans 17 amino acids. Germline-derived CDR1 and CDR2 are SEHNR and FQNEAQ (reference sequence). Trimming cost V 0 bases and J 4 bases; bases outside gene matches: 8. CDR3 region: CASSLAPSGLASDTQYF. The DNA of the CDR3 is TGTGCCAGCAGCTTAGCGCCTTCGGGACTAGCATCAGATACGCAGTATTTT.

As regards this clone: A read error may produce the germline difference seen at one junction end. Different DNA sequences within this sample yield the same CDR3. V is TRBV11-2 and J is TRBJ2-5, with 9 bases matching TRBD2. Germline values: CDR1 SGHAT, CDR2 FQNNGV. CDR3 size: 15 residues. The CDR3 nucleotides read TGCGCCAGCAGCTTGGTGGGCAGCGGGGGGGAGACCCAGTACTTC. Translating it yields CASSLVGSGGETQYF.

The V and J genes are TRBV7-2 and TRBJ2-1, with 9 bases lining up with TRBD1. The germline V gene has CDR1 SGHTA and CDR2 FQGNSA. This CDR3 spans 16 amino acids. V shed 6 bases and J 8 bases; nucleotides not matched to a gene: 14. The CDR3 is CASSLTTGTGSYEQFF. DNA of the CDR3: TGTGCCAGCAGTCTAACCACCGGGACAGGGTCCTATGAGCAGTTCTTC.

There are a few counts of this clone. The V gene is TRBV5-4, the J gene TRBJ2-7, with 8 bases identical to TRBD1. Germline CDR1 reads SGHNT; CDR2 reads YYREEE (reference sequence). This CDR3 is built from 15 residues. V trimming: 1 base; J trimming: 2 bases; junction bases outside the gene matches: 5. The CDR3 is CASSLMQGATYEQYF. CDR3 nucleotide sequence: TGTGCCAGCAGCTTGATGCAGGGGGCCACCTACGAGCAGTACTTC.

The CDR3 loop is CASSGRGQGVGEQYF. Written as DNA, the CDR3 is TGTGCCAGCAGTGGCAGGGGACAGGGGGTCGGCGAGCAGTACTTC. The V and J genes are TRBV6-1 and TRBJ2-7, with 11 bases lining up with TRBD1. Germline V gene lookup returns CDR1 MNHNS and CDR2 SASEGT. After removal of 4 bases from V and 6 bases from J, the junction contained 8 bases not matched to a gene. The CDR3 covers 15 residues.

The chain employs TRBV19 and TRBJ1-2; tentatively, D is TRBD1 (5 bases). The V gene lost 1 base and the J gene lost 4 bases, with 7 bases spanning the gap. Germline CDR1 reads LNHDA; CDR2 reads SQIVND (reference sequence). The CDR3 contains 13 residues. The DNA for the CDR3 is TGTGCCAGTAGTATAGCAGGGATCTATGGCTACACCTTC. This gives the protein CASSIAGIYGYTF.

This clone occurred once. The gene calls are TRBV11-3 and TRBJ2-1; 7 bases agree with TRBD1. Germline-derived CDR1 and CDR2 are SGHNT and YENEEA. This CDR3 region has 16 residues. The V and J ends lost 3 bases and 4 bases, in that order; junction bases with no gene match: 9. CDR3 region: CASSFSGTDVYNEQFF. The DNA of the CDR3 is TGTGCCAGCAGCTTCTCCGGGACAGATGTATACAATGAGCAGTTCTTC.

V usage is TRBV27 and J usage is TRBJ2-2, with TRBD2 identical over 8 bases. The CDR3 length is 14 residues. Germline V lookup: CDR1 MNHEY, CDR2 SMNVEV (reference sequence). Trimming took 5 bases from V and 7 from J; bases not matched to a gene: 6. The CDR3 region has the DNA TGTGCCAGCAGTCTCTCTCGGGGGGGCGGGGAGCTGTTTTTT. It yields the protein CASSLSRGGGELFF.

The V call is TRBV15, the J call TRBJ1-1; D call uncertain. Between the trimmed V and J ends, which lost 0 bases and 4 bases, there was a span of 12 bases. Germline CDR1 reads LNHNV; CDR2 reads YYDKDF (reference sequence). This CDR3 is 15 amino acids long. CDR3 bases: TGTGCCACCAGCAGAGACCCGGGAGCGGGCACTGAAGCTTTCTTT. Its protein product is CATSRDPGAGTEAFF. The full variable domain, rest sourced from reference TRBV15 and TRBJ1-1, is DAMVIQNPRYQVTQFGKPVTLSCSQTLNHNVMYWYQQKSSQAPKLLFHYYDKDFNNEADTPDNFQSRRPNTSFCFLDIRSPGLGDTAMYLCATSRDPGAGTEAFFGQGTRLTVV.

The CDR3 nucleotides read TGTGCCAGCACCGATCTGCCCCGTCACGGGGCCAAAAACATTCAGTACTTC. Translated, it gives CASTDLPRHGAKNIQYF. The chain joins TRBV6-4 to TRBJ2-4; no clear D gene. The V end was cut by 7 bases, the J end by 1 base, with 20 bases between. Germline V CDR1 and CDR2: MRHNA, SNTAGT. This CDR3 is 17 amino acids long.

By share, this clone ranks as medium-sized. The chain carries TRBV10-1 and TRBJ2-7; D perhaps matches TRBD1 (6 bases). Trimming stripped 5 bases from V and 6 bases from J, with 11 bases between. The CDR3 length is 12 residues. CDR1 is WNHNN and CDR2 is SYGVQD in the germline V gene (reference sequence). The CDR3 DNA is TGCGCCAGCAGTAGGGGGTCAGCCGAGCAGTACTTC. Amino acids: CASSRGSAEQYF.